The rows below give T cell receptor beta chains drawn from one sample of a study of T cell changes during pregnancy in multiple sclerosis. The assay was immunoSEQ multiplex PCR, and TCRdb's table has in-frame clones only and misses some. The sample carries 30,000 to 45,000 clones, 85% to 95% recorded once. Sequenced input: PBMCs (not recorded whether the cells were cultured). The receptor source for this set is a female donor with multiple sclerosis, enrolled in a pregnancy study. CDR3s include the opening cysteine and the closing phenylalanine or tryptophan. The order of the fields is clone size, V gene, D gene, J gene, CDR3 protein, CDR3 DNA. A D gene is named only where the DNA matches it firmly. Only some rows state a clone size, as once, few, many or a class for expanded clones.

>.|TRBV14|.|TRBJ2-1
CASRRSGNEQFF
TGTGCCAGCAGACGGAGCGGCAATGAGCAGTTCTTC
>.|TRBV27|.|TRBJ1-2
CASSPSGGTRTWIHGYTF
TGTGCCAGCAGTCCATCGGGGGGGACCAGGACGTGGATTCATGGCTACACCTTC
>.|TRBV5-6|.|TRBJ2-7
CASSLASDNYNEQYF
TGTGCCAGCAGCTTGGCATCGGACAATTATAACGAGCAGTACTTC
>.|TRBV6-4|.|TRBJ2-7
CASSGEGTYEQYF
TGTGCCAGTTCAGGGGAGGGCACCTACGAGCAGTACTTC
>.|TRBV7-9|.|TRBJ2-7
CASSLDGARVYEQYF
TGTGCCAGCAGCTTAGATGGGGCCAGGGTGTACGAGCAGTACTTC
>.|TRBV19|.|TRBJ2-7
CASSPWGDSSYEQYF
TGTGCCAGTAGCCCTTGGGGAGATAGCTCCTACGAGCAGTACTTC
>.|TRBV11-2|.|TRBJ1-1
CASSSLAPPRDEAFF
TGTGCCAGCAGTTCATTAGCCCCTCCGCGCGATGAAGCTTTCTTT
>.|TRBV25-1|.|TRBJ2-3
CASSEYLGTDYTDTQYF
TGTGCCAGCAGTGAATACCTGGGCACGGACTACACAGATACGCAGTATTTT
>.|TRBV6-6|.|TRBJ2-2
CASSTTGGGELFF
TGTGCCAGCAGTACAACCGGCGGCGGGGAGCTGTTTTTT
>.|TRBV28|TRBD1|TRBJ2-3
CASKLGQRQSDTQYF
TGTGCCAGCAAGTTGGGACAGCGTCAATCAGATACGCAGTATTTT
>.|TRBV5-4|.|TRBJ2-5
CASSQEGEGTQETQYF
TGTGCCAGCAGCCAGGAGGGCGAGGGAACCCAAGAGACCCAGTACTTC
>.|TRBV21-1|.|TRBJ2-7
CASSKEEWSYEQYF
TGTGCCAGCAGCAAAGAGGAGTGGTCCTACGAGCAGTACTTC
>.|TRBV4-1|.|TRBJ1-1
CASSQEPGAYTEAFF
TGCGCCAGCAGCCAAGAGCCGGGGGCGTACACTGAAGCTTTCTTT
>.|TRBV30|TRBD2|TRBJ2-1
CASTSGIYNEQFF
TGTGCTTCGACTAGCGGGATTTACAATGAGCAGTTCTTC
>.|TRBV7-9|.|TRBJ2-7
CASSFNPGANYEQYF
TGTGCCAGCAGCTTCAACCCGGGGGCAAACTACGAGCAGTACTTC
>.|TRBV30|.|TRBJ1-3
CAWITTGNTIYF
TGTGCCTGGATAACCACAGGAAACACCATATATTTT
>.|TRBV5-1|.|TRBJ2-5
CASSLVGRSGQETQYF
TGCGCCAGCAGCTTGGTAGGGCGAAGTGGCCAAGAGACCCAGTACTTC
>.|TRBV14|.|TRBJ2-4
CASSQGPAKNIQYF
TGTGCCAGCAGTCAGGGCCCAGCCAAAAACATTCAGTACTTC
>.|TRBV7-9|.|TRBJ1-4
CASSRGGRNEKLFF
TGTGCCAGCAGCCGCGGGGGGAGGAATGAAAAACTGTTTTTT
>.|TRBV10-3|.|TRBJ2-7
CAISDHQGRYEQYF
TGTGCCATCAGTGACCACCAGGGGCGTTACGAGCAGTACTTC
>.|TRBV5-6|TRBD1|TRBJ2-3
CASAQGHADTQYF
TGTGCCAGCGCACAGGGGCACGCAGATACGCAGTATTTT
>.|TRBV29-1|TRBD2|TRBJ2-3
CSDIAGVTDTQYF
TGCAGCGATATAGCGGGAGTCACAGATACGCAGTATTTT
>.|TRBV7-2|TRBD2|TRBJ2-7
CASSRLAGVTYEQYF
TGTGCCAGCAGCAGGTTAGCGGGAGTTACCTACGAGCAGTACTTC
>.|TRBV21-1|.|TRBJ1-5
CASSKNKDQPQHF
TGTGCCAGCAGCAAAAATAAGGATCAGCCCCAGCATTTT
>.|TRBV7-2|.|TRBJ1-5
CASSLPLSNQPQHF
TGTGCCAGCAGCCTACCCCTTAGCAATCAGCCCCAGCATTTT
>.|TRBV30|.|TRBJ2-4
CAWKVPGAKNIQYF
TGTGCCTGGAAAGTCCCCGGGGCCAAAAACATTCAGTACTTC
>.|TRBV19|TRBD1|TRBJ2-5
CASRMTTGTGASQETQYF
TGTGCCAGTAGAATGACAACCGGGACAGGAGCTTCCCAAGAGACCCAGTACTTC
>.|TRBV28|.|TRBJ1-3
CASSSVGTYSGNTIYF
TGTGCCAGCAGTTCCGTGGGGACCTACTCTGGAAACACCATATATTTT
>.|TRBV10-1|.|TRBJ2-2
CASSDRSTGELFF
TGCGCCAGCAGTGACAGGAGTACCGGGGAGCTGTTTTTT
>once|TRBV13|.|TRBJ2-7
CASSLARTYEQYF
TGTGCCAGCAGCTTAGCCAGGACCTACGAGCAGTACTTC
>once|TRBV7-2|.|TRBJ2-2
CASSTRLGELFF
TGTGCCAGCAGCACCCGACTCGGGGAGCTGTTTTTT
>once|TRBV2|.|TRBJ2-3
CASRMSQGGGTDTQYF
TGTGCCAGCAGGATGTCACAGGGAGGGGGCACAGATACGCAGTATTTT
>.|TRBV9|.|TRBJ2-5
CASSVGQVRGETQYF
TGTGCCAGCAGCGTAGGACAGGTTAGGGGAGAGACCCAGTACTTC
>.|TRBV12-5|TRBD1|TRBJ2-1
CASGLVIGQASYNEQFF
TGTGCTAGTGGTTTGGTAATAGGACAGGCCTCCTACAATGAGCAGTTCTTC
>.|TRBV19|TRBD2|TRBJ2-1
CASSRDAGGDNEQFF
TGTGCCAGTAGTAGGGACGCGGGGGGTGACAATGAGCAGTTCTTC
>medium-sized|TRBV7-9|.|TRBJ2-6
CASSLSFRDTFGANVLTF
TGTGCCAGCAGCTTAAGTTTCAGGGATACCTTTGGGGCCAACGTCCTGACTTTC
>.|TRBV12-5|TRBD2|TRBJ2-1
CASGLGTSGGSSYNEQFF
TGTGCTAGTGGTTTGGGGACTAGCGGGGGTAGCTCCTACAATGAGCAGTTCTTC
>.|TRBV5-1|TRBD2|TRBJ2-1
CASSIGLAGSLHEQFF
TGCGCCAGCAGCATAGGACTAGCGGGATCTTTGCATGAGCAGTTCTTC
>few|TRBV5-1|.|TRBJ1-3
CASSPVTGNTIYF
TGCGCCAGCAGTCCCGTTACCGGAAACACCATATATTTT
>once|TRBV7-2|.|TRBJ2-3
CASTIGPEGGVDTQYF
TGTGCCAGCACGATAGGGCCGGAGGGGGGAGTAGATACGCAGTATTTT
>.|TRBV29-1|TRBD2|TRBJ2-7
CSVETNSGSAYEQYF
TGCAGCGTAGAAACCAATAGCGGGAGCGCATACGAGCAGTACTTC
>.|TRBV18|TRBD1|TRBJ1-2
CASSRGQGGGYTF
TGTGCCAGCTCCCGCGGACAGGGGGGCGGCTACACCTTC
>.|TRBV30|.|TRBJ2-3
CAHRDAVTQYF
TGTGCCCACCGAGACGCGGTTACGCAGTATTTT
>.|TRBV2|.|TRBJ2-3
CASSELATTDTQYF
TGTGCCAGCAGTGAATTGGCTACCACAGATACGCAGTATTTT
>.|TRBV11-1|TRBD1|TRBJ1-1
CASSFTGGSEAFF
TGTGCCAGCAGCTTTACAGGGGGCTCTGAAGCTTTCTTT
>.|TRBV27|.|TRBJ2-1
CASSRTGRAYNEQFF
TGTGCCAGCAGTAGGACTGGAAGGGCTTACAATGAGCAGTTCTTC